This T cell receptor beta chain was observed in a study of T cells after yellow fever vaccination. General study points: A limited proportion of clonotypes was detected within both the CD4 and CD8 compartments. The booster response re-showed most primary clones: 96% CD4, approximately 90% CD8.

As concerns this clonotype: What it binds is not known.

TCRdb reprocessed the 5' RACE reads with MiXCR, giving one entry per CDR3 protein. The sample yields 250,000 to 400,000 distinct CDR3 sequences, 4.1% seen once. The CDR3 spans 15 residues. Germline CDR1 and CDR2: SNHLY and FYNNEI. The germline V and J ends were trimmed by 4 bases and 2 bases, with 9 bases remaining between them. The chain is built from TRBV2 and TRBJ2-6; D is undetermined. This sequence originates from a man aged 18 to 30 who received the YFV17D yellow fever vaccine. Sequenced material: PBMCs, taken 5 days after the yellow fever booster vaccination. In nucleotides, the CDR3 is TGTGCCAGCAGTGCTGTGGAAGCTGGGGCCAACGTCCTGACTTTC. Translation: CASSAVEAGANVLTF.